Only a few counts were recorded for the clone carrying this TCR beta chain. Its antigen is still unknown. TCRdb reanalysed the 5' RACE reads using MiXCR and keeps one entry per CDR3 protein. The profile shows about 240,000 distinct CDR3 sequences, about 13% of them singletons. The entry originates in a study of identical twins. The study's findings and limits: While abundant cord blood beta clonotypes carried fewer insertions, memory repertoires showed no such pattern.

No donor was unhealthy or non-Caucasian. The V gene end was trimmed by 9 bases and the J gene end by 6 bases; junction bases not matched to a gene: 31. The CDR3 totals 21 residues. The germline V gene has CDR1 MNHEY and CDR2 SMNVEV (reference sequence). These same data were also listed under a study on yellow fever vaccine responses in identical twins.

This TCR derives from a woman younger than 35 in good health. The rearrangement uses TRBV27 and TRBJ2-7, with 11 bases lining up with TRBD2. The sequencing input was memory (CD45RO+) T cells sorted from blood. CDR3 residues: CASRTGTSGRGLRRRVGEQYF. Here the CDR3 DNA reads TGTGCCAGTAGGACCGGGACTAGCGGAAGGGGGCTTCGAAGGAGAGTGGGCGAGCAGTACTTC.